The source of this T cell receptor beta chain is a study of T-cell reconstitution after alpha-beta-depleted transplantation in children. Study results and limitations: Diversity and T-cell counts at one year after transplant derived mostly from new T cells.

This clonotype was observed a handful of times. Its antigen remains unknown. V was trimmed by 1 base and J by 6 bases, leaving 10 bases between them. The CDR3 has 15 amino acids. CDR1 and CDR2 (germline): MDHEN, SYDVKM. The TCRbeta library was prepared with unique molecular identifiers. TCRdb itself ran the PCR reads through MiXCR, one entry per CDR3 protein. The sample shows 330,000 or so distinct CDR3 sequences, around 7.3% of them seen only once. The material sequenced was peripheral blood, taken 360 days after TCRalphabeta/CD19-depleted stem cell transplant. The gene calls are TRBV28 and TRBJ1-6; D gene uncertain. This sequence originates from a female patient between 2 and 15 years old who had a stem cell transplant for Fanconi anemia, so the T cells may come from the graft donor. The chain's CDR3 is CASSLSAAFNSPLHF. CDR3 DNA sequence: TGTGCCAGCAGTTTATCTGCAGCTTTTAATTCACCCCTCCACTTT. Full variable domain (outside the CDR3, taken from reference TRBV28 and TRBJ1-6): DVKVTQSSRYLVKRTGEKVFLECVQDMDHENMFWYRQDPGLGLRLIYFSYDVKMKEKGDIPEGYSVSREKKERFSLILESASTNQTSMYLCASSLSAAFNSPLHFGNGTRLTVT.